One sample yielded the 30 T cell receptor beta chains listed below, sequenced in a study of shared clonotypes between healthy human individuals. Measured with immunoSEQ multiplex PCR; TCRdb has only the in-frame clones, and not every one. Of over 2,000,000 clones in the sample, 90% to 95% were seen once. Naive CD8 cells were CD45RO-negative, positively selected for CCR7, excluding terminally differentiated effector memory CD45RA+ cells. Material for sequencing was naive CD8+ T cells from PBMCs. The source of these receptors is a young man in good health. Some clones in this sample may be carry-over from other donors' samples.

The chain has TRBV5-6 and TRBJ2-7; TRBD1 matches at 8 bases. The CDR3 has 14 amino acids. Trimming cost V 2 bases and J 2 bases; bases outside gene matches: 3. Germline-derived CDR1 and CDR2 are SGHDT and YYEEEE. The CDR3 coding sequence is TGTGCCAGCAGCTTCAGGGGGCGCGCCTACGAGCAGTACTTC. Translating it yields CASSFRGRAYEQYF. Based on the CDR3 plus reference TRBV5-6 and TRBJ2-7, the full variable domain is DAGVTQSPTHLIKTRGQQVTLRCSPKSGHDTVSWYQQALGQGPQFIFQYYEEEERQRGNFPDRFSGHQFPNYSSELNVNALLLGDSALYLCASSFRGRAYEQYFGPGTRLTVT.

The DNA of the CDR3 is TGTGCCAGCAGTTTATTAGTAGCGGGAGTTAGCACAGATACGCAGTATTTT. Its translation is CASSLLVAGVSTDTQYF. J is TRBJ2-3 and V is TRBV28; TRBD2 matches at 9 bases. The CDR3 sequence is 17 residues long. V lost 1 base to trimming and J lost 0 bases; unmatched junction nucleotides: 5. Germline assignment: CDR1 MDHEN and CDR2 SYDVKM.

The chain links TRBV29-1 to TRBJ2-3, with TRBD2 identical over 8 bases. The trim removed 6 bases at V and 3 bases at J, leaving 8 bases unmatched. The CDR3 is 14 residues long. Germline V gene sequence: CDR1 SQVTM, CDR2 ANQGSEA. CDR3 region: CSVRAGVVTDTQYF. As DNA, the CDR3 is TGCAGCGTGAGAGCGGGAGTGGTGACAGATACGCAGTATTTT.

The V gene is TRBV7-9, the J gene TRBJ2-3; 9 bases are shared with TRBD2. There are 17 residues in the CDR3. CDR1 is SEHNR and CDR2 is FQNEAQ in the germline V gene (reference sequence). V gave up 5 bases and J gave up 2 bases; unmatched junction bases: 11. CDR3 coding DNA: TGTGCCAGCAGCCCCCTGGCGGGACTAGCTCCCACAGATACGCAGTATTTT. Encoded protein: CASSPLAGLAPTDTQYF.

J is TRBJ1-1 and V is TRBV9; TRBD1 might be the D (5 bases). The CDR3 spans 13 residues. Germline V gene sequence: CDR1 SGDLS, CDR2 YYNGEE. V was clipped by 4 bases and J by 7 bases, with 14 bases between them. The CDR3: CASSQGLAHEAFF. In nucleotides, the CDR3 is TGTGCCAGCAGCCAGGGACTGGCTCATGAAGCTTTCTTT.

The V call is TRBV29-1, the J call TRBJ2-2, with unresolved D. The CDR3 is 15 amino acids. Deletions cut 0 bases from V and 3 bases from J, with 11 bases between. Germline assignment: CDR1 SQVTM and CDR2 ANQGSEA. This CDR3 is CSVEDQGMDTGELFF. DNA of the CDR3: TGCAGCGTTGAAGATCAAGGAATGGACACCGGGGAGCTGTTTTTT.

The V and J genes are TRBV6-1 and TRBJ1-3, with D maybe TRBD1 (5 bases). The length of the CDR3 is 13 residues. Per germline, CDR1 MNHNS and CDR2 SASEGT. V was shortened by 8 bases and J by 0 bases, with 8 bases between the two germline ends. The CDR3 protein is CASGGSSGNTIYF. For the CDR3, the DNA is TGTGCCAGCGGGGGGAGCTCTGGAAACACCATATATTTT.

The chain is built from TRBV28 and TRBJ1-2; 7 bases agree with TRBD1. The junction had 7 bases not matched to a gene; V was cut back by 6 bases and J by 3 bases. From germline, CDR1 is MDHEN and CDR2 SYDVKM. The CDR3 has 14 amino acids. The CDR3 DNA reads TGTGCCAGCAGCACCAATGACAGGGACTATGGCTACACCTTC. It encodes CASSTNDRDYGYTF.

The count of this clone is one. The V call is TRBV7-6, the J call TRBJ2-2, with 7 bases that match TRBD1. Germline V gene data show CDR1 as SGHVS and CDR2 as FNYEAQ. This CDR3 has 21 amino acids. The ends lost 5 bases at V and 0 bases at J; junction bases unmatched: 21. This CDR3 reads CASSRTTEDRRPIANTGELFF. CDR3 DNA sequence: TGTGCCAGCAGCCGTACGACGGAGGACAGGCGGCCTATTGCGAACACCGGGGAGCTGTTTTTT.

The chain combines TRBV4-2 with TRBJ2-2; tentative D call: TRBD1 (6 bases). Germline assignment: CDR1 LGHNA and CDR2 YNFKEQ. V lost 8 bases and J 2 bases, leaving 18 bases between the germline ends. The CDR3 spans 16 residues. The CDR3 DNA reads TGTGCCAGCCTATCTATTCGAGGGGGTAACACCGGGGAGCTGTTTTTT. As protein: CASLSIRGGNTGELFF.

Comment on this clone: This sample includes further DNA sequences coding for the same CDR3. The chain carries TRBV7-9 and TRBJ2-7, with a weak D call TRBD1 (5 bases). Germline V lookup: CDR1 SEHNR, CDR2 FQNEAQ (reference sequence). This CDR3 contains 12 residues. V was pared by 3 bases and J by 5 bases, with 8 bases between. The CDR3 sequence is CASSFEGDEQYF. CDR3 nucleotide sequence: TGTGCCAGCAGCTTTGAAGGGGACGAGCAGTACTTC.

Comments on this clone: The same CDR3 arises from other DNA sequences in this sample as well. The CDR3 is CASSVSGLTDTQYF. The CDR3 nucleotides are TGTGCCAGCAGCGTAAGTGGTCTGACAGATACGCAGTATTTT. The chain couples TRBV9 to TRBJ2-3; D call uncertain. Per germline, CDR1 SGDLS and CDR2 YYNGEE. The ends were cut back, 1 base at V and 3 bases at J, with 9 bases in the middle. CDR3 length equals 14 residues.

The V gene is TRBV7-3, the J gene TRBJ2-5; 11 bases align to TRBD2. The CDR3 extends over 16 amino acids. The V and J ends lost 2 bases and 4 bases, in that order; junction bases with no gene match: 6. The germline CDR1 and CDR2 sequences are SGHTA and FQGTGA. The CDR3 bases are TGTGCCAGCAGCTTACTAGCGGGAGGTGAGGGAGAGACCCAGTACTTC. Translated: CASSLLAGGEGETQYF.

The CDR3 reads CASSNGIREVTEAFF. The CDR3 DNA reads as TGTGCCAGCAGTAACGGGATCAGGGAGGTCACTGAAGCTTTCTTT. V usage is TRBV6-5 and J usage is TRBJ1-1, with a possible D match to TRBD1 (5 bases). The CDR3 totals 15 residues. The V end was cut by 5 bases, the J end by 4 bases, with 17 bases between. The V gene's germline CDR1 is MNHEY and CDR2 SVGAGI.

The CDR3 here is CASSHPSSYNEQFF. CDR3 DNA sequence: TGTGCCAGCAGCCACCCGAGCTCCTACAATGAGCAGTTCTTC. V is TRBV7-9 and J is TRBJ2-1; unclear D gene. V was pared by 5 bases and J by 0 bases, with 8 bases between. CDR1 and CDR2 from the germline V gene are SEHNR and FQNEAQ (reference sequence). The CDR3 runs 14 residues. Complete variable domain (other parts from reference TRBV7-9 and TRBJ2-1): DTGVSQNPRHKITKRGQNVTFRCDPISEHNRLYWYRQTLGQGPEFLTYFQNEAQLEKSRLLSDRFSAERPKGSFSTLEIQRTEQGDSAMYLCASSHPSSYNEQFFGPGTRLTVL.

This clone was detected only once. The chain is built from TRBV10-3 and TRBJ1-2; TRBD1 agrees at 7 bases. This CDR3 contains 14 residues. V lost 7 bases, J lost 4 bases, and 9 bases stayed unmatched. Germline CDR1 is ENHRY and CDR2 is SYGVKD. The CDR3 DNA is TGTGCCATCACAGATAACAGGGGCAGCTATGGCTACACCTTC. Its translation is CAITDNRGSYGYTF.

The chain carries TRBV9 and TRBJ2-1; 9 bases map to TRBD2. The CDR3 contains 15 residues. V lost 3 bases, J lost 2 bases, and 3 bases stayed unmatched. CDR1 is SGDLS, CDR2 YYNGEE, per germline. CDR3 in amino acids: CASSGSSGTYNEQFF. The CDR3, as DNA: TGTGCCAGCAGCGGTTCTAGCGGGACCTACAATGAGCAGTTCTTC.

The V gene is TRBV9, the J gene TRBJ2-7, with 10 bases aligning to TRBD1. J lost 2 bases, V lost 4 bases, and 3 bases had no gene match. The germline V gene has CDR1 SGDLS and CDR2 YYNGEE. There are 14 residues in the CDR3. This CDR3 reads CASSKGTGAYEQYF. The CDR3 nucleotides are TGTGCCAGCAGCAAAGGGACAGGGGCCTACGAGCAGTACTTC.

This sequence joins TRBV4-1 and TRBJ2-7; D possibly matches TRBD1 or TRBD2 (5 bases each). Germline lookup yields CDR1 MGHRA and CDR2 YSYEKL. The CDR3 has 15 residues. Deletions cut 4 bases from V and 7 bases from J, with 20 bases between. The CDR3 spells CASSPSQLGEREQYF. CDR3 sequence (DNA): TGCGCCAGCAGCCCCTCTCAACTGGGGGAGAGGGAGCAGTACTTC.

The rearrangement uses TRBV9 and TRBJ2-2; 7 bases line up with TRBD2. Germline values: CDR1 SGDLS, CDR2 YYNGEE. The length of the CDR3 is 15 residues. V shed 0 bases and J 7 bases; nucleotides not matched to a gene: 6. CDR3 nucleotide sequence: TGTGCCAGCAGCGTAGAGGCCCGGACTAGCGGGGAGCTGTTTTTT. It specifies CASSVEARTSGELFF.

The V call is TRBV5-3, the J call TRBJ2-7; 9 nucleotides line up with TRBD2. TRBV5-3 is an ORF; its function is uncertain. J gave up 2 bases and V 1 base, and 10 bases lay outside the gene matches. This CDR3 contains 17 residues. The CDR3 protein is CARSLSLAGSPTYEQYF. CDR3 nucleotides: TGTGCCAGAAGCTTGTCCCTAGCGGGAAGCCCCACCTACGAGCAGTACTTC.

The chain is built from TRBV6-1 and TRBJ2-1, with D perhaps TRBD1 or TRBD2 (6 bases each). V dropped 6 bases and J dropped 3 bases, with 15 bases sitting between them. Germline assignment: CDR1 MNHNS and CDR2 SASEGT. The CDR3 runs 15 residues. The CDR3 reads CASRWGRGIYNEQFF. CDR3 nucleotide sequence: TGTGCCAGCAGATGGGGGCGGGGAATCTACAATGAGCAGTTCTTC.

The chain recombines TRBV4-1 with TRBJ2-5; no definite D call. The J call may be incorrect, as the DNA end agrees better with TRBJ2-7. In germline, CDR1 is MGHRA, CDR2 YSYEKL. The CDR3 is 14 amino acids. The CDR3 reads CASSQEGTAHEQYF. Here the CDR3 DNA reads TGCGCCAGCAGCCAAGAAGGCACAGCCCACGAGCAGTACTTC.

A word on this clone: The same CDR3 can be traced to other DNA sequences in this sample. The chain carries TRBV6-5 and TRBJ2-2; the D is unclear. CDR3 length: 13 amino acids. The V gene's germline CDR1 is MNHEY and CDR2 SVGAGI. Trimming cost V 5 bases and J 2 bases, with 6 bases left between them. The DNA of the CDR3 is TGTGCCAGCAGTCGAGGAAACACCGGGGAGCTGTTTTTT. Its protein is CASSRGNTGELFF.

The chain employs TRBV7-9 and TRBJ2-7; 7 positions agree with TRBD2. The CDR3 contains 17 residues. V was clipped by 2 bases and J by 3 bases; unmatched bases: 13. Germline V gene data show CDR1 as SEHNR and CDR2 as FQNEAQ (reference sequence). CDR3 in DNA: TGTGCCAGCAGCTTATACACCCAGCGGGAAGTTCTCTACGAGCAGTACTTC. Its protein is CASSLYTQREVLYEQYF.

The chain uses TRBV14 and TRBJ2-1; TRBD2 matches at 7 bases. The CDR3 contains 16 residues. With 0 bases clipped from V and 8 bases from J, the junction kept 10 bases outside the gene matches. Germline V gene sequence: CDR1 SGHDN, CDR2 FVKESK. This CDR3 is CASSQDGPGLQDEQFF. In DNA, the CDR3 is TGTGCCAGCAGCCAAGATGGACCGGGACTACAGGATGAGCAGTTCTTC.

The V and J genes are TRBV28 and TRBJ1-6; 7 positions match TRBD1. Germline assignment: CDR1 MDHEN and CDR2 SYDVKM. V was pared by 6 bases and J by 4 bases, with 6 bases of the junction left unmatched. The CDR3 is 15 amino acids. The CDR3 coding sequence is TGTGCCAGCAGAGAGGGGGCCCCATATAATTCACCCCTCCACTTT. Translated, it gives CASREGAPYNSPLHF.

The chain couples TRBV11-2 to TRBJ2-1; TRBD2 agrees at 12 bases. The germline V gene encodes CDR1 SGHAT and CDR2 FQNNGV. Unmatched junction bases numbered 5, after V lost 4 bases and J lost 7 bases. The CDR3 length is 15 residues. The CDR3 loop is CASSSLAGGQNEQFF. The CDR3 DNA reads TGTGCCAGCAGCTCTCTAGCGGGAGGGCAAAATGAGCAGTTCTTC.

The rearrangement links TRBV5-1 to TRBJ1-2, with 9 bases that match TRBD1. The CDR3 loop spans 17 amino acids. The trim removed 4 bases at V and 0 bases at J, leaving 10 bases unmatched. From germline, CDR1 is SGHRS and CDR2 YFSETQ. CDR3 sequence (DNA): TGCGCCAGCAGCATAGGACAGGGGCGACCAGCTAACTATGGCTACACCTTC. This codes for CASSIGQGRPANYGYTF.

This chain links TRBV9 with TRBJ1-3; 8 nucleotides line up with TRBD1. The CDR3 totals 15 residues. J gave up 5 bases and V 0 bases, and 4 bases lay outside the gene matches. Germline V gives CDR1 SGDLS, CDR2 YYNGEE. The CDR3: CASSVGRTGRNTIYF. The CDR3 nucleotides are TGTGCCAGCAGCGTAGGGAGGACAGGGAGAAACACCATATATTTT.